This T cell receptor beta chain was sequenced during a study of control samples from healthy donors and cancer patients (dated by TCRdb to 2018 to 2021). The protocol used for the library was the immunoSEQ multiplex PCR assay. TCRdb re-hosts the immuneACCESS table, in-frame sequences only. Its copies lack some clones; in the studies checked, an unresolved V gene accounts for under half of them, and the cause for the rest is not known. This sample has about 170,000 clones in its table, and 90% to 95% of those were observed once. The top ten clonotypes cover about 4% of the sample. V drops 1 base and J drops 1 base, leaving 10 bases in between. Measured from the cysteine to the phenylalanine, the CDR3 is 15 residues long. Of the read, only the CDR3 DNA is kept; its 45 bases are in frame from base 1. The CDR1 and CDR2 encoded by the germline V gene are MNHEY and SVGAGI. Comments on this clone: What antigen it recognizes has not been identified. Base qualities are not at hand, and no much larger clone is one base apart.

The specimen sequenced was blood. This clonotype originated in an older woman in good health. The chain is encoded by TRBV6-5 joined to TRBJ1-1, with TRBD1 perhaps the D gene, on 6 matching bases. The sequenced DNA is TGTGCCAGCAGTTACTTGAAGGGGGGGAACACTGAAGCTTTCTTT. It codes for CASSYLKGGNTEAFF.